This record concerns one T cell receptor (beta chain) sequence. Its specificity is not known. This record belongs to a study of early T cells in non-severe SARS-CoV-2 infection. Study at large: Sequenced bulk RNA came from whole blood that was unsorted, and chains were unpaired. Study conclusions and caveats: Matches to VDJdb favored anti-spike CD8 responses and missed private and CD4 specificities.

Unique molecular identifier tags were affixed to discrete cDNA molecules. A single record per CDR3 protein comes from TCRdb applying MiXCR to the 5' RACE reads. The repertoire has 35,000 to 50,000 distinct CDR3 sequences, about 25% of them found once; the top ten carry approximately 4.4%. This clonotype was obtained from an adult who was a healthcare worker with PCR-confirmed SARS-CoV-2 infection or an uninfected control (not recorded which). Here the sequenced sample was whole blood, taken at baseline.

CDR3: CSARDRGNTGELFF. In nucleotides, the CDR3 is TGCAGTGCTAGGGACAGGGGCAACACCGGGGAGCTGTTTTTT. V gene TRBV20-1 combines with J gene TRBJ2-2; TRBD1 aligns across 9 bases. J was trimmed by 2 bases and V by 3 bases; bases with no gene match: 1. This CDR3 is 14 amino acids long. Germline assignment: CDR1 DFQATT and CDR2 SNEGSKA (reference sequence).